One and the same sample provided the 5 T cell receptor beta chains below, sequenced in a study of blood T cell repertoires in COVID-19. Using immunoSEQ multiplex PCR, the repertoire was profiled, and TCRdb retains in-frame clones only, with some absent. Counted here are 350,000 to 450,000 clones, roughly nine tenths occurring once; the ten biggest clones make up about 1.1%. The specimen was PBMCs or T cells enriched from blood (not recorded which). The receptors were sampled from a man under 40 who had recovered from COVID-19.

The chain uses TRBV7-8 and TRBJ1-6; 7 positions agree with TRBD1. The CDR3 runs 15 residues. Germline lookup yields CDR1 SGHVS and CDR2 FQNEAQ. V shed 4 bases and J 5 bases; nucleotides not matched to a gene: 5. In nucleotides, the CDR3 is TGTGCCAGCAGCTCAGCGCAGGGGGATAATTCACCCCTCCACTTT. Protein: CASSSAQGDNSPLHF.

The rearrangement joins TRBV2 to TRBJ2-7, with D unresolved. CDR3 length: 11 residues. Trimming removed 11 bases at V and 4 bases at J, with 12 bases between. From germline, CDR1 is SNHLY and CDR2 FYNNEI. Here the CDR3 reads CAGSLGYEQYF. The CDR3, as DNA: TGTGCCGGTAGCCTGGGTTACGAGCAGTACTTC.

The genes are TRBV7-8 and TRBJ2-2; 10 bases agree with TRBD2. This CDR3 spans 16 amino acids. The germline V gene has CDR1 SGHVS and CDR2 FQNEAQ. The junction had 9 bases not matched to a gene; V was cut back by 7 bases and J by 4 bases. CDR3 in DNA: TGTGCCAGCACCCCTCTAGCGGGAGCATTCACCGGGGAGCTGTTTTTT. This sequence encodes CASTPLAGAFTGELFF.

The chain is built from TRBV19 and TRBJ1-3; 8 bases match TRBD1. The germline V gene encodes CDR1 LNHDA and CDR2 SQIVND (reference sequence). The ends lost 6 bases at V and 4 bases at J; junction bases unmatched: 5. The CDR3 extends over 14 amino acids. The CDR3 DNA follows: TGTGCCAGTAGCGAGACAGGGGTCGGAAACACCATATATTTT. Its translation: CASSETGVGNTIYF. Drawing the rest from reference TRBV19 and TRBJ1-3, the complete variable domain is DGGITQSPKYLFRKEGQNVTLSCEQNLNHDAMYWYRQDPGQGLRLIYYSQIVNDFQKGDIAEGYSVSREKKESFPLTVTSAQKNPTAFYLCASSETGVGNTIYFGEGSWLTVV.

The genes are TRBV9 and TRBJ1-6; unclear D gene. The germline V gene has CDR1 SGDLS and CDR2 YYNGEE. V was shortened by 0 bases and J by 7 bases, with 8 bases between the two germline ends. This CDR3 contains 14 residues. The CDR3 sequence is CASSVGRENSPLHF. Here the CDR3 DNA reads TGTGCCAGCAGCGTAGGCCGTGAGAATTCACCCCTCCACTTT.